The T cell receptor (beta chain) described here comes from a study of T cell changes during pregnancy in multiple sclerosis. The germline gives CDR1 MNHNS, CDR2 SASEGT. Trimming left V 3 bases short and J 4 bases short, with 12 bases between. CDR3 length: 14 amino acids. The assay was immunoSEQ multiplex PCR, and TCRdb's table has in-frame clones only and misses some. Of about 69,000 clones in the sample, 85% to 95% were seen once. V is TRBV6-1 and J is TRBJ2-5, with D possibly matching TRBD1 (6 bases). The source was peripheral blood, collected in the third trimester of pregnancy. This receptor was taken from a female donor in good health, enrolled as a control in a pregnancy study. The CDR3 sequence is CASSDEWGRETQYF. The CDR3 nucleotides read TGTGCCAGCAGTGATGAGTGGGGGCGAGAGACCCAGTACTTC.